Following are 11 T cell receptor beta chains from one sample sequenced in a study of blood T cells in healthy people across ages (dated by TCRdb to the mid-2010s). Receptor libraries were prepared by 5' RACE. The sample was run on an Illumina HiSeq 2500. The second PCR ran for about 7 to 11 cycles and used a J-beta primer mix along with a sample-barcoded 5' primer. TCRdb passed the public sequencing reads through fastp at Q25 and MiXCR, retaining productive beta sequences. One record per CDR3 amino acid sequence lists the most common genes and DNA. Here the sample has around 1,000,000 distinct CDR3 sequences; 25% occur a single time. In total, the top ten clones hold around 0.7% of the sample. The same sample was also studied in work on T cells of mothers and their children.

Sequencing used blood. The receptors shown here come from a girl aged 2-15 years in good health.

This clonotype turned up a few times. The chain is built from TRBV12-3 or TRBV12-4 and TRBJ2-1, with 7 bases that match TRBD2. The CDR3 is 18 amino acids. V shed 3 bases and J 0 bases; nucleotides not matched to a gene: 11. DNA for the CDR3: TGTGCCAGCAGTTTTGGTTCTTCTAGCGGAAGCTCCTACAATGAGCAGTTCTTC. It encodes CASSFGSSSGSSYNEQFF.

This clonotype was picked up a small number of times. This rearrangement joins TRBV20-1 to TRBJ1-2, with D tentatively TRBD1 (5 bases). CDR3 length: 13 amino acids. CDR1 is DFQATT and CDR2 is SNEGSKA in the germline V gene (reference sequence). Deletions cut 0 bases from V and 4 bases from J, with 9 bases between. CDR3 DNA sequence: TGCAGTGCTAGAGACTTCGGGACCTATGGCTACACCTTC. This translates into CSARDFGTYGYTF.

The chain uses TRBV6-6 and TRBJ2-5; 7 bases line up with TRBD2. Germline CDR1 is MNHNY and CDR2 is SVGAGI (reference sequence). CDR3 length equals 15 residues. The ends lost 7 bases at V and 3 bases at J; junction bases unmatched: 11. CDR3: CASTPGGLGKETQYF. The CDR3 DNA follows: TGTGCCAGCACCCCCGGGGGGTTGGGCAAAGAGACCCAGTACTTC.

The chain recombines TRBV5-1 with TRBJ2-4, with 7 bases matching TRBD2. The CDR3 runs 15 residues. V dropped 1 base and J dropped 9; count of bases not matched to a gene: 10. Looked up from germline, CDR1 is SGHRS and CDR2 is YFSETQ. The CDR3 DNA is TGCGCCAGCAGCTTGAAAACGGGAGGAGAAGGCATTCAGTACTTC. It encodes CASSLKTGGEGIQYF.

This clonotype has only a few counts. The J gene is TRBJ2-7, the V gene TRBV29-1, with a tentative D call TRBD2 (5 bases). CDR1 is SQVTM and CDR2 is ANQGSEA in the germline V gene. Trimming cost V 0 bases and J 2 bases, with 14 bases left between them. CDR3 size: 15 residues. CDR3 loop: CSVEDRIGRAYEQYF. In nucleotides, the CDR3 is TGCAGCGTTGAAGATCGGATAGGGAGAGCCTACGAGCAGTACTTC.

In this sample, this clonotype turned up a few times. The V gene is TRBV16, the J gene TRBJ1-5; 8 bases align to TRBD1. The germline CDR1 and CDR2 sequences are KGHSY and FQNENV. The CDR3 covers 15 residues. Trimming cost V 3 bases and J 5 bases; bases outside gene matches: 6. CDR3: CASSHDGQGYQPQHF. CDR3 nucleotides: TGTGCCAGCAGCCACGACGGACAGGGTTATCAGCCCCAGCATTTT.

V usage is TRBV5-1 and J usage is TRBJ1-1; D uncertain. V lost 0 bases and J lost 4, with 16 bases in between. CDR3 length equals 16 residues. Germline loops: CDR1 SGHRS, CDR2 YFSETQ. The CDR3, as DNA: TGCGCCAGCAGCTTGGCCTCTCGGGGTGTAAGCACTGAAGCTTTCTTT. This encodes CASSLASRGVSTEAFF.

This chain links TRBV6-7 with TRBJ1-6, with D tentatively TRBD1 (6 bases). TRBV6-7 is labeled an ORF, and its function is uncertain. The V end lost 4 bases, the J end lost 7 bases, and 11 bases lay between the germline ends. This CDR3 spans 14 amino acids. The CDR3 loop reads CASSWTEENSPLHF. The CDR3 region has the DNA TGTGCCAGCAGTTGGACAGAGGAGAATTCACCCCTCCACTTT.

The rearrangement uses TRBV7-2 and TRBJ1-6; D is undetermined. The length of the CDR3 is 12 residues. Germline V gene data show CDR1 as SGHTA and CDR2 as FQGNSA. V dropped 2 bases and J dropped 12 bases, with 8 bases sitting between them. CDR3 sequence reads: CASSLTWLPLHF. Written as DNA, the CDR3 is TGTGCCAGCAGCTTAACCTGGCTACCCCTCCACTTT. Full variable domain (missing parts from reference TRBV7-2 and TRBJ1-6): GAGVSQSPSNKVTEKGKDVELRCDPISGHTALYWYRQSLGQGLEFLIYFQGNSAPDKSGLPSDRFSAERTGGSVSTLTIQRTQQEDSAVYLCASSLTWLPLHFGNGTRLTVT.

This clonotype has only a few counts. V gene TRBV29-1 combines with J gene TRBJ1-2; D perhaps matches TRBD1 (5 bases). This CDR3 has 13 amino acids. Trimming removed 5 bases at V and 7 bases at J, with 17 bases between. Per the germline V gene, CDR1 is SQVTM and CDR2 is ANQGSEA. The CDR3 is CSVRAGGAFGYTF. CDR3 in DNA: TGCAGCGTTCGGGCGGGAGGGGCTTTTGGCTACACCTTC.

J is TRBJ2-5 and V is TRBV24-1; 10 positions match TRBD2. This CDR3 is 15 amino acids long. Trimming at V came to 6 bases and at J to 5 bases, leaving 8 bases not matched to a gene. Germline CDR1 KGHDR, CDR2 SFDVKD. CDR3 amino acids: CATSSLSGGAETQYF. DNA for the CDR3: TGTGCCACCAGTTCCTTAAGCGGGGGGGCGGAGACCCAGTACTTC.